Below, 14 T cell receptor beta chains from the same sample are listed, as sequenced in a study of T cells in Graves' hyperthyroidism and ophthalmopathy (dated by TCRdb to between 2018 and 2021). The library came from multiplex PCR. Sequencer: Illumina HiSeq 2000. Amplification of TCR beta CDR3 regions was carried out from RNA transcripts. The first round of RT-PCR for the TCR CDR3 was performed with the HTBI primer set and the Qiagen OneStep RT-PCR kit. Using fastp at Q25 and MiXCR, TCRdb reprocessed the public reads and kept productive beta chains. For every CDR3 protein sequence, its rows merge into one entry that carries the most common genes and DNA. Here the sample has approximately 360,000 distinct CDR3 sequences; 20% to 30% occur a single time. The leading ten clones occupy around 79% of the sample. Sequences were obtained from blood. These receptor sequences come from a man aged 50 to 59 with Graves' hyperthyroidism.

The chain links TRBV29-1 to TRBJ2-5, with TRBD1 matching 8 bases. Germline CDR1 reads SQVTM; CDR2 reads ANQGSEA. The trim removed 8 bases at V and 5 bases at J, leaving 10 bases unmatched. The CDR3 has 13 amino acids. The CDR3 sequence: CSLTGAAGETQYF. The CDR3 bases are TGCAGCTTGACAGGGGCCGCGGGCGAGACCCAGTACTTC.

The V and J genes are TRBV24-1 and TRBJ2-3, with 11 nucleotides matching TRBD2. CDR1 is KGHDR, CDR2 SFDVKD, per germline. This CDR3 region has 17 residues. J was trimmed by 0 bases and V by 2 bases; bases with no gene match: 3. As DNA, the CDR3 is TGTGCCACCAGTGATTCACGACTAGCGGGAAGCACAGATACGCAGTATTTT. The encoded protein is CATSDSRLAGSTDTQYF.

The genes are TRBV18 and TRBJ2-5; TRBD2 aligns across 10 bases. CDR1 KGHSH and CDR2 LQKENI come from the germline V gene. With 1 base clipped from V and 4 bases from J, the junction kept 3 bases outside the gene matches. The CDR3 is 15 amino acids. CDR3 region: CASSPQAGGRETQYF. CDR3 sequence (DNA): TGTGCCAGCTCACCACAAGCGGGAGGGAGAGAGACCCAGTACTTC.

The chain has TRBV14 and TRBJ1-3; D not certain. There are 13 residues in the CDR3. Germline CDR1 reads SGHDN; CDR2 reads FVKESK. Trimming took 0 bases from V and 4 from J, leaving 4 bases between them. CDR3 bases: TGTGCCAGCAGCCAAGAGCAAGGAAACACCATATATTTT. It codes for CASSQEQGNTIYF.

The V call is TRBV7-3, the J call TRBJ2-2, with D tentatively TRBD2 (6 bases). Trimming left V 2 bases short and J 5 bases short, with 15 bases between. The CDR3 spans 16 residues. Germline CDR1 is SGHTA and CDR2 is FQGTGA. CDR3: CASSLSGVRSTGELFF. CDR3 bases: TGTGCCAGCAGCTTATCGGGGGTCAGAAGTACCGGGGAGCTGTTTTTT.

Ten or more counts support this clonotype. This chain uses TRBV30 with TRBJ1-1; D unresolved. V lost 5 bases and J lost 4, with 11 bases in between. Germline CDR1 and CDR2: GTSNPN and SVGIG (reference sequence). This CDR3 has 12 amino acids. This chain's CDR3 is CAWGEWGTEAFF. The CDR3 coding sequence is TGTGCCTGGGGAGAGTGGGGCACTGAAGCTTTCTTT.

This clonotype has a single count. The V call is TRBV28, the J call TRBJ2-3; TRBD2 matches 8 bases. The V and J ends lost 7 bases and 2 bases, in that order; junction bases with no gene match: 5. Germline lookup yields CDR1 MDHEN and CDR2 SYDVKM. This CDR3 is 14 amino acids long. This CDR3 reads CASKPGGITDTQYF. CDR3 in DNA: TGTGCCAGCAAACCGGGAGGGATCACAGATACGCAGTATTTT.

A few counts support this clonotype. The gene calls are TRBV18 and TRBJ2-5; D is undetermined. Germline CDR1 KGHSH, CDR2 LQKENI. The CDR3 extends over 12 amino acids. V lost 6 bases to trimming and J lost 3 bases, with 8 bases between them. The CDR3 sequence is CASSQWEETQYF. In DNA form, the CDR3 reads TGTGCCAGCTCGCAGTGGGAAGAGACCCAGTACTTC.

This clonotype was found many times. The chain is built from TRBV11-2 and TRBJ2-5, with D possibly TRBD2 on 6 matching bases. Germline V CDR1 and CDR2: SGHAT, FQNNGV. The V end was cut by 3 bases, the J end by 5 bases, with 13 bases between. The CDR3 loop spans 14 amino acids. CDR3 nucleotide sequence: TGTGCCAGCAGCTTCGGGGGTGGTCGGGAGACCCAGTACTTC. It specifies CASSFGGGRETQYF. The full variable domain, with the rest looked up from reference TRBV11-2 and TRBJ2-5, is EAGVAQSPRYKIIEKRQSVAFWCNPISGHATLYWYQQILGQGPKLLIQFQNNGVVDDSQLPKDRFSAERLKGVDSTLKIQPAKLEDSAVYLCASSFGGGRETQYFGPGTRLLVL.

This clonotype turned up a few times. The chain combines TRBV7-2 with TRBJ2-1; 8 bases line up with TRBD2. J was trimmed by 8 bases and V by 0 bases; bases with no gene match: 6. Per germline, CDR1 SGHTA and CDR2 FQGNSA. This CDR3 is built from 15 residues. The CDR3 DNA is TGTGCCAGCAGCTTAGCCGGGACTAGTTACGATGAGCAGTTCTTC. It specifies CASSLAGTSYDEQFF. The variable domain in full, completed from reference TRBV7-2 and TRBJ2-1, reads GAGVSQSPSNKVTEKGKDVELRCDPISGHTALYWYRQSLGQGLEFLIYFQGNSAPDKSGLPSDRFSAERTGGSVSTLTIQRTQQEDSAVYLCASSLAGTSYDEQFFGPGTRLTVL.

To note about this clonotype: The conserved closing phenylalanine or tryptophan is absent in this CDR3, likely reflecting a read error. The chain uses TRBV6-2 or TRBV6-3 and TRBJ1-1; D not certain. V was clipped by 7 bases and J by 1 base, with 4 bases between them. The CDR3 length is 11 residues. In germline, CDR1 is MNHEY, CDR2 SVGEGT. The CDR3 spells CASKKNTEAFL. In DNA form, the CDR3 reads TGTGCCAGCAAGAAGAACACTGAAGCTTTCCTT.

The V gene is TRBV6-5, the J gene TRBJ2-7, with 9 bases identical to TRBD1. Looked up from germline, CDR1 is MNHEY and CDR2 is SVGAGI. V lost 4 bases and J lost 5; bases outside the gene matches: 6. CDR3 length: 14 residues. The CDR3 DNA reads as TGTGCCAGCAGTTTAGACAGGGGGAAGAACGAGCAGTACTTC. Protein: CASSLDRGKNEQYF.

This clonotype has at least ten counts. This chain uses TRBV6-1 with TRBJ1-5; D is undetermined. Germline V gives CDR1 MNHNS, CDR2 SASEGT. Trimming stripped 1 base from V and 11 bases from J, with 9 bases between. There are 12 residues in the CDR3. The DNA of the CDR3 is TGTGCCAGCAGTGAAGGCCCTCGGGCCCAGCATTTT. It translates to CASSEGPRAQHF.

This clonotype turned up a few times. V gene TRBV28 combines with J gene TRBJ1-1; D is unclear. With 3 bases removed from V and 6 bases from J, the gap between germline ends came to 14 bases. Germline V gives CDR1 MDHEN, CDR2 SYDVKM. This CDR3 has 14 residues. The CDR3 loop is CASSLRSPNPEAFF. CDR3 nucleotides: TGTGCCAGCAGTTTGAGGTCCCCCAATCCTGAAGCTTTCTTT. Complete variable domain (other parts from reference TRBV28 and TRBJ1-1): DVKVTQSSRYLVKRTGEKVFLECVQDMDHENMFWYRQDPGLGLRLIYFSYDVKMKEKGDIPEGYSVSREKKERFSLILESASTNQTSMYLCASSLRSPNPEAFFGQGTRLTVV.